Presented here are 30 T cell receptor beta chains from one specimen sequenced in a study of T cell repertoires in cytomegalovirus infection. For these receptors, no antigen is known. TCRdb re-derived calls from the reads in MiXCR, one entry per CDR3 protein. Among 400,000 to 600,000 distinct CDR3 sequences listed, roughly 46% were seen once. The source was cultured PBMCs, collected from culture after CMV antigen stimulation. The receptors originated from a human donor in good health (CMV status not recorded). Some clones in this sample may be carry-over from other donors' samples.

This clonotype was detected a few times. This chain joins TRBV12-3 or TRBV12-4 and TRBJ2-7; 7 bases line up with TRBD2. V lost 6 bases and J lost 6; bases outside the gene matches: 2. CDR3 size: 11 residues. In DNA, the CDR3 is TGTGCCAGCAGACTAGCGTCCGAGCAGTACTTC. Its translation: CASRLASEQYF.

The rearrangement links TRBV2 to TRBJ2-2; D ambiguous. The CDR3 runs 13 residues. The germline V gene has CDR1 SNHLY and CDR2 FYNNEI. V lost 1 base and J lost 5, with 5 bases in between. The CDR3 DNA sequence: TGTGCCAGCAGTGAAGGGAGAACCGGGGAGCTGTTTTTT. The encoded protein is CASSEGRTGELFF.

The chain is built from TRBV3-1 and TRBJ2-3; TRBD2 might be the D (6 bases). V lost 0 bases to trimming and J lost 2 bases, with 12 bases between them. In germline, CDR1 is LGHDT, CDR2 YNNKEL (reference sequence). The CDR3 length is 16 residues. Written as DNA, the CDR3 is TGTGCCAGCAGCCAAGACAGCGGGCCCCACACAGATACGCAGTATTTT. Translation: CASSQDSGPHTDTQYF.

The chain recombines TRBV4-2 with TRBJ2-5, with a possible D match to TRBD1 (5 bases). Germline lookup yields CDR1 LGHNA and CDR2 YNFKEQ. V lost 0 bases and J lost 4, with 15 bases in between. The CDR3 extends over 16 amino acids. The CDR3 bases are TGTGCCAGCAGCCAAGAGTGGGGCTTAAGCGCAGAGACCCAGTACTTC. Its translation is CASSQEWGLSAETQYF.

This clonotype has a handful of counts. The chain has TRBV7-2 and TRBJ2-1; TRBD2 matches 10 bases. Trimming removed 5 bases from V and 3 bases from J; junction bases left unmatched: 7. This CDR3 comprises 16 residues. Germline V CDR1 and CDR2: SGHTA, FQGNSA. DNA of the CDR3: TGTGCCAGCAGCATCACTAGCGGGAAACTCTACAATGAGCAGTTCTTC. Protein: CASSITSGKLYNEQFF.

V gene TRBV28 combines with J gene TRBJ2-7; TRBD2 might be the D (6 bases). The CDR3 runs 14 residues. Trimming cost V 4 bases and J 7 bases, with 17 bases left between them. The germline V gene encodes CDR1 MDHEN and CDR2 SYDVKM. CDR3 bases: TGTGCCAGCAGTTCCCCCGGGGAGGCCCGGGAGCAGTACTTC. Protein: CASSSPGEAREQYF.

The chain links TRBV7-2 to TRBJ1-1; TRBD1 matches at 7 bases. With 5 bases clipped from V and 4 bases from J, the junction kept 19 bases outside the gene matches. CDR3 length equals 18 residues. Per germline, CDR1 SGHTA and CDR2 FQGNSA. The CDR3 nucleotides are TGTGCCAGCAGCCCCGCCTGGGGACAGTTATGGGGGATCACTGAAGCTTTCTTT. Translating it yields CASSPAWGQLWGITEAFF.

This clonotype came up a few times. The CDR3 DNA reads TGTGCCAGCACGCCGGTTTTGGGCGGGTGGCAGTACTTC. Translated: CASTPVLGGWQYF. The chain carries TRBV7-2 and TRBJ2-7, with D possibly being TRBD2 (5 bases). The germline V gene has CDR1 SGHTA and CDR2 FQGNSA. This CDR3 is 13 amino acids long. V lost 7 bases, J lost 9 bases, and 19 bases lay in between.

The chain recombines TRBV12-3 or TRBV12-4 with TRBJ1-6, with 8 bases matching TRBD1. The trim removed 3 bases at V and 10 bases at J, leaving 11 bases unmatched. The CDR3 has 16 amino acids. DNA of the CDR3: TGTGCCAGCAGTTTGGGACAGGCCACCTCCCTGTCACCCCTCCACTTT. Translating gives CASSLGQATSLSPLHF.

This chain links TRBV6-1 with TRBJ2-2; D is unresolved. Looked up from germline, CDR1 is MNHNS and CDR2 is SASEGT. The CDR3 runs 17 residues. Trimming removed 6 bases from V and 0 bases from J, with 17 bases in between. CDR3 nucleotides: TGTGCCAGCAGCCCCGGGTTAGCTCCCTCGAACACCGGGGAGCTGTTTTTT. It yields the protein CASSPGLAPSNTGELFF.

The rearrangement uses TRBV29-1 and TRBJ2-5; 8 bases fit TRBD1. Germline V gene data show CDR1 as SQVTM and CDR2 as ANQGSEA. This CDR3 is 15 amino acids long. Trimming removed 0 bases from V and 7 bases from J; junction bases left unmatched: 10. This chain's CDR3 is CSVEDPRTGKRTQYF. CDR3 nucleotide sequence: TGCAGCGTTGAAGACCCTAGGACAGGGAAGAGGACCCAGTACTTC.

This clonotype has only a few counts. This chain joins TRBV4-1 and TRBJ2-1; no definite D call. Germline lookup yields CDR1 MGHRA and CDR2 YSYEKL. The CDR3 runs to 16 residues. With 5 bases removed from V and 2 bases from J, the gap between germline ends came to 16 bases. Written as DNA, the CDR3 is TGCGCCAGCAGCAACGATGGGCGCCGGGCCTACAATGAGCAGTTCTTC. Translated: CASSNDGRRAYNEQFF.

The chain uses TRBV20-1 and TRBJ2-3, with 12 bases aligning to TRBD2. The CDR3 is made up of 15 amino acids. Germline CDR1 reads DFQATT; CDR2 reads SNEGSKA (reference sequence). After removal of 4 bases from V and 4 bases from J, the junction contained 6 bases not matched to a gene. This chain's CDR3 is CSANPSGRVADTQYF. CDR3 coding DNA: TGCAGTGCTAATCCTAGCGGGAGGGTGGCAGATACGCAGTATTTT.

In this sample, this clonotype turned up a few times. The chain carries TRBV20-1 and TRBJ2-4; 7 nucleotides match TRBD2. V was clipped by 0 bases and J by 6 bases; unmatched bases: 11. Germline V gene lookup returns CDR1 DFQATT and CDR2 SNEGSKA (reference sequence). The CDR3 totals 16 residues. The CDR3 coding sequence is TGCAGTGCTAGAGATCCAAGCGGGGTCAGCGGAAACATTCAGTACTTC. This gives the protein CSARDPSGVSGNIQYF.

V and J are TRBV20-1 and TRBJ1-1, with a possible D match to TRBD1 (6 bases). Trimming took 3 bases from V and 1 from J, leaving 15 bases between them. The CDR3 covers 15 residues. Germline-derived CDR1 and CDR2 are DFQATT and SNEGSKA (reference sequence). The CDR3 nucleotides read TGCAGTGCTAGTAGAGGGGGGGGGGCGAACACTGAAGCTTTCTTT. Amino acids: CSASRGGGANTEAFF.

This chain connects TRBV20-1 to TRBJ2-1; 8 bases fit TRBD2. V shed 6 bases and J 2 bases; nucleotides not matched to a gene: 12. Per germline, CDR1 DFQATT and CDR2 SNEGSKA (reference sequence). CDR3 length equals 16 residues. CDR3: CSALSTSGGAYNEQFF. CDR3 nucleotides: TGCAGTGCCCTAAGCACTAGCGGCGGCGCCTACAATGAGCAGTTCTTC.

V and J are TRBV3-1 and TRBJ2-5; D ambiguous. Per the germline V gene, CDR1 is LGHDT and CDR2 is YNNKEL (reference sequence). V lost 4 bases to trimming and J lost 2 bases, with 14 bases between them. The CDR3 is made up of 15 amino acids. Here the CDR3 reads CASSLRVVRQETQYF. The CDR3 DNA follows: TGTGCCAGCAGCCTAAGGGTGGTAAGACAAGAGACCCAGTACTTC.

The V gene is TRBV10-3, the J gene TRBJ2-3; 7 positions match TRBD2. The CDR3 has 14 amino acids. CDR1 and CDR2 (germline): ENHRY, SYGVKD. The V gene end was trimmed by 8 bases and the J gene end by 7 bases; junction bases not matched to a gene: 12. Here the CDR3 reads CAISAGAPGNTQYF. CDR3 coding DNA: TGTGCCATCTCTGCGGGAGCCCCGGGGAATACGCAGTATTTT.

This chain joins TRBV7-2 and TRBJ2-1, with 10 bases lining up with TRBD1. This CDR3 has 19 residues. CDR1 and CDR2 from the germline V gene are SGHTA and FQGNSA. V shed 3 bases, J shed 10 bases, and the junction held 21 bases outside the gene matches. The CDR3 bases are TGTGCCAGCAGCTTGTATGTGGGTCTGGGACAGGGGTTTCTAGGAGAGCAGTTCTTC. Encoded protein: CASSLYVGLGQGFLGEQFF.

V and J are TRBV12-3 or TRBV12-4 and TRBJ2-2; TRBD1 matches 8 bases. The V gene end was trimmed by 7 bases and the J gene end by 7 bases; junction bases not matched to a gene: 8. The CDR3 is 14 residues long. The CDR3 loop is CASKGDRRIGELFF. CDR3 in DNA: TGTGCCAGCAAGGGGGACAGGCGTATCGGGGAGCTGTTTTTT.

J is TRBJ1-6 and V is TRBV27, with D perhaps matching TRBD1 (5 bases). In germline, CDR1 is MNHEY, CDR2 SMNVEV (reference sequence). The CDR3 covers 14 residues. Trimming cost V 4 bases and J 8 bases, with 12 bases left between them. The CDR3 DNA follows: TGTGCCAGCAGTTGGGGCGGGTATGATTCACCCCTCCACTTT. Translating it yields CASSWGGYDSPLHF.

This clonotype was detected a few times. The V gene is TRBV4-1, the J gene TRBJ2-3; D is possibly TRBD1 (5 bases). Germline V gene sequence: CDR1 MGHRA, CDR2 YSYEKL. The V gene lost 2 bases and the J gene lost 4 bases, with 13 bases spanning the gap. This CDR3 has 15 amino acids. CDR3 residues: CASSQYFGAADTQYF. The CDR3 DNA reads as TGCGCCAGCAGCCAATACTTTGGGGCGGCAGATACGCAGTATTTT.

The gene calls are TRBV28 and TRBJ1-5; 9 bases are a match to TRBD1. V was pared by 6 bases and J by 4 bases, with 7 bases of the junction left unmatched. Germline-derived CDR1 and CDR2 are MDHEN and SYDVKM. The CDR3 is 15 residues long. CDR3 in amino acids: CASSSRDRANQPQHF. The CDR3 DNA follows: TGTGCCAGCAGCTCCCGGGACAGGGCTAATCAGCCCCAGCATTTT.

This clonotype was detected only a few times. The genes are TRBV6-5 and TRBJ2-5; D may be TRBD1 or TRBD2 (5 bases each). Trimming took 5 bases from V and 2 from J, leaving 15 bases between them. The CDR3 spans 15 residues. In germline, CDR1 is MNHEY, CDR2 SVGAGI. The CDR3 DNA sequence: TGTGCCAGCAGTCAGGGACGGTTAAAGCAAGAGACCCAGTACTTC. Translation: CASSQGRLKQETQYF.

This clonotype was counted once. V and J are TRBV6-1 and TRBJ1-5; the match to TRBD1 covers 8 bases. V lost 7 bases to trimming and J lost 3 bases; unmatched junction nucleotides: 20. CDR3 length: 19 residues. CDR1 is MNHNS and CDR2 is SASEGT in the germline V gene. The CDR3 DNA reads as TGTGCCAGCAACCTAGAGGATGGGACAGGTGTGCCTGACAATCAGCCCCAGCATTTT. Translating it yields CASNLEDGTGVPDNQPQHF.

This clonotype appeared a few times. The chain joins TRBV19 to TRBJ1-4; 8 bases fit TRBD1. Germline V gene lookup returns CDR1 LNHDA and CDR2 SQIVND (reference sequence). The CDR3 runs to 15 residues. V trimming: 6 bases; J trimming: 4 bases; junction bases outside the gene matches: 7. The CDR3 sequence: CASSGQGSGNEKLFF. The CDR3 nucleotides read TGTGCCAGTAGCGGACAGGGCTCGGGTAATGAAAAACTGTTTTTT.

The chain recombines TRBV15 with TRBJ1-5; no clear D gene. Germline assignment: CDR1 LNHNV and CDR2 YYDKDF (reference sequence). The germline V and J ends were trimmed by 1 base and 4 bases, with 14 bases remaining between them. The CDR3 is 16 amino acids. The CDR3, as DNA: TGTGCCACCAGCAGAGCGCGGGCCACCGGGAATCAGCCCCAGCATTTT. As protein: CATSRARATGNQPQHF.

This chain connects TRBV2 to TRBJ2-5; D is perhaps TRBD2 (5 bases). CDR3 size: 19 residues. Trimming took 9 bases from V and 1 from J, leaving 30 bases between them. Germline CDR1 reads SNHLY; CDR2 reads FYNNEI. CDR3 amino acids: CASNTRSVVFGPTQETQYF. CDR3 nucleotides: TGTGCCAGTAATACTAGATCTGTAGTATTCGGCCCCACCCAAGAGACCCAGTACTTC. Drawing the rest from reference TRBV2 and TRBJ2-5, the complete variable domain is EPEVTQTPSHQVTQMGQEVILRCVPISNHLYFYWYRQILGQKVEFLVSFYNNEISEKSEIFDDQFSVERPDGSNFTLKIRSTKLEDSAMYFCASNTRSVVFGPTQETQYFGPGTRLLVL.

The chain links TRBV19 to TRBJ1-1; D is ambiguous. Germline CDR1 LNHDA, CDR2 SQIVND (reference sequence). V dropped 8 bases and J dropped 0 bases, with 16 bases sitting between them. There are 15 residues in the CDR3. The CDR3 DNA is TGTGCCAGTTCCCAGTTCCGTCAGGTGAACACTGAAGCTTTCTTT. This sequence encodes CASSQFRQVNTEAFF.

The rearrangement uses TRBV12-5 and TRBJ1-6; no clear D gene. The V gene lost 5 bases and the J gene lost 8 bases, with 7 bases spanning the gap. CDR1 is LGHNT, CDR2 FRNRAP, per germline. The CDR3 is 12 residues long. The CDR3 here is CASGLGDSPLHF. The CDR3 DNA follows: TGTGCTAGTGGTCTCGGGGATTCACCCCTCCACTTT. Based on the CDR3 plus reference TRBV12-5 and TRBJ1-6, the full variable domain is DARVTQTPRHKVTEMGQEVTMRCQPILGHNTVFWYRQTMMQGLELLAYFRNRAPLDDSGMPKDRFSAEMPDATLATLKIQPSEPRDSAVYFCASGLGDSPLHFGNGTRLTVT.